Listed here are 25 T cell receptor beta chains from one sample, sequenced in a study of response to subunit inactivated influenza vaccine. TCRdb reprocessed the RT-PCR reads via MiXCR and lists one record per CDR3 protein. The sample records hundreds of thousands of distinct CDR3 sequences, around 8% being singletons. The specimen comprised PBMCs from blood, sampled around 2 years after vaccination. These receptors were obtained from a man between 50 and 70 years old who received an inactivated influenza vaccine.

At least ten counts were recorded for this clonotype. V and J are TRBV2 and TRBJ1-4; D is unresolved. The CDR3 is 13 amino acids. V was trimmed by 4 bases and J by 6 bases, leaving 9 bases between them. CDR1 SNHLY and CDR2 FYNNEI come from the germline V gene. CDR3 coding DNA: TGTGCCAGCAGTGCCATGGGCGATGAAAAACTGTTTTTT. Its translation: CASSAMGDEKLFF. The entire variable domain, with the rest obtained from reference TRBV2 and TRBJ1-4, is as follows: EPEVTQTPSHQVTQMGQEVILRCVPISNHLYFYWYRQILGQKVEFLVSFYNNEISEKSEIFDDQFSVERPDGSNFTLKIRSTKLEDSAMYFCASSAMGDEKLFFGSGTQLSVL.

This clonotype showed up just a few times. This chain uses TRBV15 with TRBJ1-2; 9 bases line up with TRBD1. The CDR3 is 15 amino acids. Germline-derived CDR1 and CDR2 are LNHNV and YYDKDF (reference sequence). Trimming cost V 0 bases and J 3 bases; bases outside gene matches: 2. CDR3 sequence: CATSREGQGHYGYTF. The CDR3 coding sequence is TGTGCCACCAGCAGAGAGGGACAGGGCCACTATGGCTACACCTTC.

At least ten counts were recorded for this clonotype. This chain uses TRBV20-1 with TRBJ1-2; 7 bases line up with TRBD1. Germline lookup yields CDR1 DFQATT and CDR2 SNEGSKA (reference sequence). V shed 6 bases, J shed 8 bases, and the junction held 12 bases outside the gene matches. CDR3 length equals 13 residues. The CDR3 DNA is TGCAGTGCAAGCGGGCAGGGGGTAAAAGGCTACACCTTC. Translated, it gives CSASGQGVKGYTF.

A few counts support this clonotype. The V and J genes are TRBV7-2 and TRBJ1-1; D may be TRBD1 (5 bases). In germline, CDR1 is SGHTA, CDR2 FQGNSA. V dropped 5 bases and J dropped 5 bases, with 12 bases sitting between them. The CDR3 covers 13 residues. For the CDR3, the DNA is TGTGCCAGCAGCCCGGGACTGAGGACTGAAGCTTTCTTT. Residues: CASSPGLRTEAFF.

This clonotype has ten or more counts. This sequence joins TRBV9 and TRBJ2-2; D unresolved. The germline V gene has CDR1 SGDLS and CDR2 YYNGEE. Deletions cut 0 bases from V and 3 bases from J, with 15 bases between. The CDR3 sequence is 17 residues long. CDR3 amino acids: CASSVVDVVGYTGELFF. DNA for the CDR3: TGTGCCAGCAGCGTAGTTGACGTGGTCGGATACACCGGGGAGCTGTTTTTT.

This clonotype was seen more than once but under ten times. The chain links TRBV20-1 to TRBJ2-3; D is undetermined. Germline CDR1 reads DFQATT; CDR2 reads SNEGSKA (reference sequence). The CDR3 runs 10 residues. Deletions cut 6 bases from V and 9 bases from J, with 10 bases between. CDR3 protein: CSAFLGTQYF. The CDR3 DNA is TGCAGTGCGTTTTTGGGGACGCAGTATTTT.

The chain uses TRBV3-1 and TRBJ1-1, with D tentatively TRBD1 (5 bases). Between the trimmed V and J ends, which lost 3 bases and 6 bases, there was a span of 14 bases. Per germline, CDR1 LGHDT and CDR2 YNNKEL (reference sequence). The CDR3 covers 14 residues. The CDR3 protein is CASSQTLRGAEAFF. The DNA for the CDR3 is TGTGCCAGCAGCCAGACCCTTAGGGGTGCTGAAGCTTTCTTT.

This chain links TRBV12-3 or TRBV12-4 with TRBJ1-5; D remains unclear. The V end lost 3 bases, the J end lost 7 bases, and 13 bases lay between the germline ends. The length of the CDR3 is 14 residues. This CDR3 is CASSFGVRRQPQHF. The CDR3 region has the DNA TGTGCCAGCAGTTTCGGGGTACGTCGGCAGCCCCAGCATTTT.

The chain employs TRBV3-1 and TRBJ1-2; no firm D call. With 4 bases removed from V and 4 bases from J, the gap between germline ends came to 16 bases. From germline, CDR1 is LGHDT and CDR2 YNNKEL (reference sequence). The CDR3 runs to 15 residues. The CDR3 loop is CASSRGEVRVYGYTF. The CDR3 DNA sequence: TGTGCCAGCAGCCGTGGTGAGGTTCGAGTCTATGGCTACACCTTC.

This clonotype was seen many times. The V and J genes are TRBV27 and TRBJ2-3; D possibly matches TRBD1 or TRBD2 (7 bases each). Germline CDR1 MNHEY, CDR2 SMNVEV (reference sequence). Trimming stripped 3 bases from V and 7 bases from J, with 23 bases between. The CDR3 is 17 amino acids. This chain's CDR3 is CASSFRGRGPNGNTQYF. CDR3 bases: TGTGCCAGCAGTTTTAGAGGGAGGGGGCCGAATGGGAATACGCAGTATTTT.

This chain joins TRBV6-6 and TRBJ2-7; D uncertain. This CDR3 has 12 residues. In germline, CDR1 is MNHNY, CDR2 SVGAGI (reference sequence). The V end was cut by 7 bases, the J end by 3 bases, with 10 bases between. CDR3 sequence reads: CASTGARYEQYF. CDR3 in DNA: TGTGCCAGCACTGGCGCCCGCTACGAGCAGTACTTC.

This chain joins TRBV12-3 or TRBV12-4 and TRBJ2-5; 12 nucleotides match TRBD2. With 6 bases clipped from V and 1 base from J, the junction kept 6 bases outside the gene matches. CDR3 length: 16 residues. The CDR3 region has the DNA TGTGCCAGCAGCTCCCGACTAGCGGGAGTCCAAGAGACCCAGTACTTC. Translating it yields CASSSRLAGVQETQYF.

This clonotype has just a few counts. The gene calls are TRBV3-1 and TRBJ1-1, with no clear D. The CDR3 runs to 16 residues. Germline CDR1 reads LGHDT; CDR2 reads YNNKEL (reference sequence). The V and J ends lost 2 bases and 5 bases respectively, with 18 bases between them. CDR3 nucleotide sequence: TGTGCCAGCAGCCAACCCCTCGTCGGGGTGACGACTGAAGCTTTCTTT. This encodes CASSQPLVGVTTEAFF.

This clonotype was counted at least ten times. The chain carries TRBV6-1 and TRBJ2-1, with 8 bases that match TRBD2. Germline CDR1 is MNHNS and CDR2 is SASEGT. The junction had 5 bases not matched to a gene; V was cut back by 6 bases and J by 7 bases. CDR3 length: 13 amino acids. The CDR3 DNA reads as TGTGCCAGCAGGGCGGGAGGCTGGAATGAGCAGTTCTTC. Its translation is CASRAGGWNEQFF.

This clonotype was picked up a small number of times. V and J are TRBV6-5 and TRBJ2-5; TRBD2 matches 10 bases. The germline V gene has CDR1 MNHEY and CDR2 SVGAGI. The CDR3 length is 15 residues. The trim removed 0 bases at V and 4 bases at J, leaving 2 bases unmatched. The CDR3 reads CASSYSPSGRETQYF. The CDR3 DNA is TGTGCCAGCAGTTACTCTCCTAGCGGGAGAGAGACCCAGTACTTC.

The chain recombines TRBV5-4 with TRBJ2-3; the match to TRBD2 covers 8 bases. V shed 3 bases, J shed 4 bases, and the junction held 4 bases outside the gene matches. Germline assignment: CDR1 SGHNT and CDR2 YYREEE (reference sequence). CDR3 length: 14 amino acids. The DNA of the CDR3 is TGTGCCAGCAGCTACGCGGGGGGCTCAGATACGCAGTATTTT. It translates to CASSYAGGSDTQYF.

The chain carries TRBV27 and TRBJ2-5; D call uncertain. CDR3 length: 15 amino acids. The V end was cut by 2 bases, the J end by 5 bases, with 15 bases between. Germline values: CDR1 MNHEY, CDR2 SMNVEV (reference sequence). Here the CDR3 reads CASSLGLTRRETQYF. CDR3 sequence (DNA): TGTGCCAGCAGTTTAGGTCTAACTCGGCGGGAGACCCAGTACTTC.

There are a few counts of this clonotype. The V gene is TRBV4-3, the J gene TRBJ2-1, with 7 bases matching TRBD1. The length of the CDR3 is 15 residues. CDR1 and CDR2 from the germline V gene are LGHNA and YSLEER. V trimming: 1 base; J trimming: 4 bases; junction bases outside the gene matches: 4. The CDR3 reads CASSQGPGGYNEQFF. The CDR3 DNA reads as TGCGCCAGCAGCCAAGGTCCAGGGGGATACAATGAGCAGTTCTTC.

This clonotype has just a few counts. The gene calls are TRBV29-1 and TRBJ2-7, with 9 positions matching TRBD1. The CDR3 runs 13 residues. Trimming took 6 bases from V and 5 from J; bases not matched to a gene: 8. The germline gives CDR1 SQVTM, CDR2 ANQGSEA. The CDR3 region is CSVRTGERHEQYF. CDR3 bases: TGCAGCGTCAGGACAGGGGAGCGACACGAGCAGTACTTC.

This clonotype was recorded a few times. The chain recombines TRBV19 with TRBJ2-1; D may be TRBD2 (6 bases). CDR3 length equals 17 residues. V shed 0 bases and J shed 6 bases, with 18 bases lying between them. Looked up from germline, CDR1 is LNHDA and CDR2 is SQIVND (reference sequence). CDR3 nucleotides: TGTGCCAGTAGTATAGAGGCCAATAGCGGATCTTTCAATGAGCAGTTCTTC. This encodes CASSIEANSGSFNEQFF.

This clonotype was seen many times. CDR3 amino acids: CSALTGQSNSPLHF. Here the CDR3 DNA reads TGCAGTGCTCTGACTGGGCAATCAAATTCACCCCTCCACTTT. J is TRBJ1-6 and V is TRBV20-1; no firm D call. V was trimmed by 5 bases and J by 7 bases, leaving 15 bases between them. This CDR3 has 14 residues. Germline lookup yields CDR1 DFQATT and CDR2 SNEGSKA (reference sequence).

The sample holds many counts of this clonotype. This rearrangement joins TRBV5-1 to TRBJ2-1; D unclear. The V and J ends lost 1 base and 0 bases respectively, with 8 bases between them. The CDR3 loop spans 15 amino acids. From germline, CDR1 is SGHRS and CDR2 YFSETQ. Here the CDR3 DNA reads TGCGCCAGCAGCTTGACTCACAGCTCCTACAATGAGCAGTTCTTC. Amino acid sequence: CASSLTHSSYNEQFF.

The gene calls are TRBV6-1 and TRBJ2-5; a possible D gene is TRBD1 (6 bases). The CDR3 extends over 16 amino acids. V gave up 6 bases and J gave up 5 bases, with 22 bases separating them. CDR1 MNHNS and CDR2 SASEGT come from the germline V gene. CDR3 protein: CASRPNAGVVYETQYF. The CDR3 DNA is TGTGCCAGCAGGCCCAATGCAGGGGTAGTATATGAGACCCAGTACTTC.

The genes are TRBV7-2 and TRBJ2-3; D gene uncertain. V lost 3 bases, J lost 1 base, and 11 bases lay in between. From germline, CDR1 is SGHTA and CDR2 FQGNSA. CDR3 size: 15 residues. The CDR3 DNA follows: TGTGCCAGCAGCTTGATTACGGGTGGCACAGATACGCAGTATTTT. It encodes CASSLITGGTDTQYF.

Only a few counts were recorded for this clonotype. The chain is built from TRBV6-4 and TRBJ1-2, with D unclear. V was shortened by 4 bases and J by 2 bases, with 8 bases between the two germline ends. This CDR3 is 13 amino acids long. Germline CDR1 reads MRHNA; CDR2 reads SNTAGT. The CDR3 here is CASSVAQNYGYTF. CDR3 in DNA: TGTGCCAGCAGTGTGGCACAAAACTATGGCTACACCTTC.